This TCR beta chain was recovered during a study of blood T cell repertoires in COVID-19 (TCRdb year 2020). With respect to the entire study: Samples from collaborators originated in the United States, Italy and Spain and spanned both the acute and convalescent phases of COVID-19. Where available, HLA class I and class II types were taken from metadata supplied by the sample provider and were not determined by assay-based typing. The prospective study material was composed of cDNA or gDNA derived from T cells, B-cell-depleted T cells, or PBMCs. The samples were drawn from the first 160 participants of the ongoing ImmuneRACE study and from about 1,200 subjects provided by 6 global collaborators. The repertoires were released in a freely available public database meant as a resource for research on the immune response to SARS-CoV-2. Subjects who had been exposed to COVID-19, were actively infected with it, or had recovered from it provided the deeply sampled blood TCRbeta repertoires that made up the dataset. Nearly every sample came with metadata listing a de-identified subject ID, COVID-19 status, age in years and sex. The full study reports these points: The amount of clinical and demographic metadata varied by source and participant and was provided uncurated.

The germline V gene (reference sequence) sets CDR1 to LNHDA and CDR2 to SQIVND. The CDR3 runs 14 residues from the cysteine to the phenylalanine. Solely the CDR3 DNA is kept, with 42 bases framed from the first base. V gives up 10 bases and J gives up 1 base, and the segment between their germline ends measures 13 bases. Whole blood was collected in K2EDTA tubes by collaborating institutions according to the institutions' own protocols. For TCRbeta analysis, collaborators shipped samples as frozen whole blood, isolated PBMCs, or DNA extracted from either of those sample types. TCRbeta CDR3 regions were amplified from genomic DNA using the immunoSEQ Assay, a bias-controlled multiplex PCR. As for how the authors treated the data: The number of nucleated cells in each sample was estimated by amplification of reference gene primers within the assay. To quantify the absolute abundance of each unique TCRbeta CDR3 rearrangement, sequence reads were collapsed and filtered. Productive Simpson clonality was computed per sample as the square root of Simpson's diversity index over productive rearrangements. This immuneACCESS table, as held by TCRdb, lists in-frame sequences with V and J called but not all clones. Of the missing ones, under half trace to an unresolved V gene in checked studies; the others have no known cause. For V, J and clone size, that table is used; D and trimming come from the DNA. This sample comprises approximately 67,000 clones, roughly 82% of them detected only once. About 6.2% of the sample is held by the ten biggest clonotypes.

Notes on this clone: This clone's antigen is unknown. Base qualities are not provided; no much larger clone lies one nucleotide away.

The chain employs TRBV19 and TRBJ2-2, with a weak D call of TRBD2 (6 bases match). The sequenced sample was peripheral blood. The TCR was taken from a man aged 55 to 70 with acute or convalescent COVID-19. The DNA reads as follows: TGTGCCACTCGCGCGGGGCGGAACACCGGGGAGCTGTTTTTT. Translated, it reads CATRAGRNTGELFF.